This T cell receptor beta chain comes out of a study of T cell repertoires in cytomegalovirus infection. Study summary: In the study, CMV epitopes included recently identified HLA-C-restricted and well-studied HLA-B-restricted ones. Study conclusions and caveats: CMV-specific TCR beta clonotypes restricted by HLA-C dominated the ex vivo response. Carriers of CMV and the relevant HLA type were discriminated by public TCR beta frequency.

TCRdb reprocessed the reads with MiXCR, giving one entry per CDR3 protein. Of approximately 1,000,000 distinct CDR3 sequences in the sample, around a third are singletons; the top ten hold about an eighth. About this clonotype itself: The antigen remains unidentified.

The CDR3 length is 13 residues. Losses at the gene ends were 5 bases for V and 9 bases for J; bases not matched to a gene: 7. The sequences come from cultured CD8+ T cells from PBMCs, collected from culture after CMV antigen stimulation. The rearrangement links TRBV12-3 or TRBV12-4 to TRBJ2-1, with 7 bases matching TRBD1. The receptor comes from a human donor in good health (CMV status not recorded). Some clones in this sample may be carry-over from other donors' samples. The CDR3 is CASSLLGTVEQFF. CDR3 bases: TGTGCCAGCAGTCTACTAGGGACAGTTGAGCAGTTCTTC.